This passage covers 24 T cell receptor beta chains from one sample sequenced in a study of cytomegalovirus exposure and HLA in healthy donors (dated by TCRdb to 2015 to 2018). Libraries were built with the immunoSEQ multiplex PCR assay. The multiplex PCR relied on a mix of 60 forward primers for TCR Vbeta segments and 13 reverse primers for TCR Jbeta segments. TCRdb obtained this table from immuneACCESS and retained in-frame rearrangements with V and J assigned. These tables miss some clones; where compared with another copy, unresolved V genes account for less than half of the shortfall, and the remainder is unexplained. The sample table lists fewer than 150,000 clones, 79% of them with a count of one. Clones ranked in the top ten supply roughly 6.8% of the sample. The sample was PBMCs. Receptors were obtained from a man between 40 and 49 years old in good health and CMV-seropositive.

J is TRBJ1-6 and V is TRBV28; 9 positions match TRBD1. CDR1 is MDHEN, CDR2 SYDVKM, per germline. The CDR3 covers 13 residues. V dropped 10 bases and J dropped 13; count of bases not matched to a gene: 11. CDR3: CATLRDRDRPLHF. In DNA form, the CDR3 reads TGTGCCACCCTCCGGGACAGGGACAGGCCCCTCCACTTT.

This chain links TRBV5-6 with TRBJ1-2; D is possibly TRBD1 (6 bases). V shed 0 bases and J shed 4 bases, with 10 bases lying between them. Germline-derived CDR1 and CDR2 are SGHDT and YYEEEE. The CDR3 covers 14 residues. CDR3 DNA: TGTGCCAGCAGCTTGGCCGGGACACCCTATGGCTACACCTTC. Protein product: CASSLAGTPYGYTF.

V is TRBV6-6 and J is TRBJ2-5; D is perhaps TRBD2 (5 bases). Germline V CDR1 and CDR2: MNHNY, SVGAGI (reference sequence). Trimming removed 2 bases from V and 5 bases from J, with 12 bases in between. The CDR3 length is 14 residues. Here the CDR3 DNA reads TGTGCCAGCAGTTACGAGGGTGCGCGGGAGACCCAGTACTTC. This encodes CASSYEGARETQYF.

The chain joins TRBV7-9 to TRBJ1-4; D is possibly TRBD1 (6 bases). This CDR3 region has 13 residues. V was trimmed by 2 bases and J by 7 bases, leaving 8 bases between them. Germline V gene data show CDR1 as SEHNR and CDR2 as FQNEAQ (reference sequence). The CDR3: CASSLIQGEKLFF. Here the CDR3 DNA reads TGTGCCAGCAGCTTAATACAGGGTGAAAAACTGTTTTTT.

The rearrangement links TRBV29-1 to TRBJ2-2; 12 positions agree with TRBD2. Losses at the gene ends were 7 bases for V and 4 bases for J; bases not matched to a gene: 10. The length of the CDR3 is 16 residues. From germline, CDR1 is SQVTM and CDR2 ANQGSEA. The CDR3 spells CSGYETSGRFTGELFF. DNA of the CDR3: TGCAGCGGTTACGAGACTAGCGGGAGATTCACCGGGGAGCTGTTTTTT.

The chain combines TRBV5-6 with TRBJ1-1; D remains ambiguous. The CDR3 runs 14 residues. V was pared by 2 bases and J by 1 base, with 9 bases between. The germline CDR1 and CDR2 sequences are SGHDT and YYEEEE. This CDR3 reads CASSFGLQNTEAFF. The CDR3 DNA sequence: TGTGCCAGCAGCTTTGGCCTGCAGAACACTGAAGCTTTCTTT.

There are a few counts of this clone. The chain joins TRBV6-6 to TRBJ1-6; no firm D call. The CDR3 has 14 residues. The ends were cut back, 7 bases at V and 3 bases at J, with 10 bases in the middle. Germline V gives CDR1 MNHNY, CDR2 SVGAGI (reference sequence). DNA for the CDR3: TGTGCCAGCACCCCCGCAGTCTATAATTCACCCCTCCACTTT. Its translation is CASTPAVYNSPLHF.

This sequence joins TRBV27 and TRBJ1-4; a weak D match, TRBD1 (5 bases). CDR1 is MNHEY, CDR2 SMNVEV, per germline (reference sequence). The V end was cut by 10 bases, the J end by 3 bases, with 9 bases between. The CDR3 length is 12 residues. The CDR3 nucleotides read TGTGCCACCCGCAGGGCTAATGAAAAACTGTTTTTT. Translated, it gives CATRRANEKLFF.

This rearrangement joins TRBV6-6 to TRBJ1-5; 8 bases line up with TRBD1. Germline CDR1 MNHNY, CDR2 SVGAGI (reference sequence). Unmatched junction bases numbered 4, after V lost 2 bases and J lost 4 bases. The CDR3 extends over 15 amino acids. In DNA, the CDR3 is TGTGCCAGCAGTTACGGGACAGGACCAAATCAGCCCCAGCATTTT. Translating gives CASSYGTGPNQPQHF.

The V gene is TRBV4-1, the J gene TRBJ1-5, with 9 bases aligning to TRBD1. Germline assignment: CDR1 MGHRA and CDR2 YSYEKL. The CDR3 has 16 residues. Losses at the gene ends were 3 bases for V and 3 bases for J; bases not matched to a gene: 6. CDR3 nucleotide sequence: TGCGCCAGCAGCCATCCCGGGACAGGGAACAATCAGCCCCAGCATTTT. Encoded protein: CASSHPGTGNNQPQHF.

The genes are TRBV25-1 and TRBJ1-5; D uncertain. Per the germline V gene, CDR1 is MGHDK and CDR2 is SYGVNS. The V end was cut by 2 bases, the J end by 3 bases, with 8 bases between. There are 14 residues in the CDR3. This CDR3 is CASSEARYNQPQHF. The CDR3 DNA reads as TGTGCCAGCAGTGAAGCACGGTACAATCAGCCCCAGCATTTT.

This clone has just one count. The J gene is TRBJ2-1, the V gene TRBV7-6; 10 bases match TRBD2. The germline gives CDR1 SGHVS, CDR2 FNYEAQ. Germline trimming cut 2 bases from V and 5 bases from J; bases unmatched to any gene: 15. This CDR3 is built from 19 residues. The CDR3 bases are TGTGCCAGCAGCTTACCAGGACTAGCGGCTTCACTGAATCACAATGAGCAGTTCTTC. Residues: CASSLPGLAASLNHNEQFF.

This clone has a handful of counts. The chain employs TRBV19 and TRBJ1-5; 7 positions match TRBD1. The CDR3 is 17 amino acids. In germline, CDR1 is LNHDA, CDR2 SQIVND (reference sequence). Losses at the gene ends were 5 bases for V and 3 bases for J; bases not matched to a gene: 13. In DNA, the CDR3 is TGTGCCAGTAGTCACCGGGACAGCGGATTTTCCAATCAGCCCCAGCATTTT. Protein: CASSHRDSGFSNQPQHF.

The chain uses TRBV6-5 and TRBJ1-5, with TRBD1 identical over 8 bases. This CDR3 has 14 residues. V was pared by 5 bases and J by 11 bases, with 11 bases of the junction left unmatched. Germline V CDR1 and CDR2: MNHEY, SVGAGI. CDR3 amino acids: CASSPDRGPKSQHF. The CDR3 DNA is TGTGCCAGCAGTCCCGACAGGGGCCCCAAGTCCCAGCATTTT.

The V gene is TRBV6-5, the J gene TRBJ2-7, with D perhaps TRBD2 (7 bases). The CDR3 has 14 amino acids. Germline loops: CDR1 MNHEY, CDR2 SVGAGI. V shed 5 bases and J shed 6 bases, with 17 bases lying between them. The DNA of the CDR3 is TGTGCCAGCAGTCCGGTTGGGGGGGCAAGCGAGCAGTACTTC. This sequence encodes CASSPVGGASEQYF.

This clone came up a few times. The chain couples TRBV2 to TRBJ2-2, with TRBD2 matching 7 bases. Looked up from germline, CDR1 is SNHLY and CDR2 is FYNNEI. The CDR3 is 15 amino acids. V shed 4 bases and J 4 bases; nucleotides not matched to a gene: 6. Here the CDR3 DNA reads TGTGCCAGCAGTGCCTTGCTAGCGGTCACCGGGGAGCTGTTTTTT. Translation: CASSALLAVTGELFF.

CDR3 in amino acids: CASSPTNYYEQYF. The CDR3 coding sequence is TGCGCCAGCAGCCCGACAAATTACTACGAGCAGTACTTC. J is TRBJ2-7 and V is TRBV4-1; no reliable D call. With 4 bases removed from V and 3 bases from J, the gap between germline ends came to 10 bases. From germline, CDR1 is MGHRA and CDR2 YSYEKL. The CDR3 has 13 amino acids.

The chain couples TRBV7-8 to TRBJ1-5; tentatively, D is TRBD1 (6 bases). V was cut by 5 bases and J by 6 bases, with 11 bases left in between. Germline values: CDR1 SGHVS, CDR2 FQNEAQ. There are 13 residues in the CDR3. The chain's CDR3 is CASSPGEAQPQHF. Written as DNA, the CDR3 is TGTGCCAGCAGCCCAGGGGAAGCTCAGCCCCAGCATTTT. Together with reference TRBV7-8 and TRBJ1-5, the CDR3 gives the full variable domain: GAGVSQSPRYKVAKRGQDVALRCDPISGHVSLFWYQQALGQGPEFLTYFQNEAQLDKSGLPSDRFFAERPEGSVSTLKIQRTQQEDSAVYLCASSPGEAQPQHFGDGTRLSIL.

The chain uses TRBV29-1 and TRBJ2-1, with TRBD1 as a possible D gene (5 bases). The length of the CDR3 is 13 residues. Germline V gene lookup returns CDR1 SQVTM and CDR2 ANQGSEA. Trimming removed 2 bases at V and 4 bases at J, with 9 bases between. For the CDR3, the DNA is TGCAGCGTTGAAAATCAGGGTTACAATGAGCAGTTCTTC. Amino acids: CSVENQGYNEQFF.

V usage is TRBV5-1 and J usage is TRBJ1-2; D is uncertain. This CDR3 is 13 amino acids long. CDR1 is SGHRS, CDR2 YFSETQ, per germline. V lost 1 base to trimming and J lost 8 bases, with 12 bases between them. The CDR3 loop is CASSLKPAVGYTF. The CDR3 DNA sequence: TGCGCCAGCAGCTTGAAACCCGCGGTAGGCTACACCTTC.

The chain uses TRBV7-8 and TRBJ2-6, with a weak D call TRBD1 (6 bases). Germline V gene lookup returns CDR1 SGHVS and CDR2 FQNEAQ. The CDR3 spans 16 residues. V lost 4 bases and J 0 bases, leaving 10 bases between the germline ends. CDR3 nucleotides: TGTGCCAGCAGCTCAGGGGCAAACTCTGGGGCCAACGTCCTGACTTTC. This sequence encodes CASSSGANSGANVLTF.

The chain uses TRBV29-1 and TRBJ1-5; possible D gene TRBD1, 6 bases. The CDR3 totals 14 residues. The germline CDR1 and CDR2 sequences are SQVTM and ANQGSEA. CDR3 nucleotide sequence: TGCAGTTGTAGTACAGGGAACTTTAATCAGCCCCAGCATTTT. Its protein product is CSCSTGNFNQPQHF. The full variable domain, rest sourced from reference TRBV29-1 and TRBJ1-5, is SAVISQKPSRDICQRGTSLTIQCQVDSQVTMMFWYRQQPGQSLTLIATANQGSEATYESGFVIDKFPISRPNLTFSTLTVSNMSPEDSSIYLCSCSTGNFNQPQHFGDGTRLSIL.

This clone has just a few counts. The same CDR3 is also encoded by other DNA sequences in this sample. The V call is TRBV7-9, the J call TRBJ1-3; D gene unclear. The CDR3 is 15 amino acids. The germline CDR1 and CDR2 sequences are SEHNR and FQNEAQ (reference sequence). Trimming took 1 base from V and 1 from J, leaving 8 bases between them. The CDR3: CASSLESGSGNTIYF. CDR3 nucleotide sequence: TGTGCCAGCAGCTTAGAATCCGGGTCTGGAAACACCATATATTTT.

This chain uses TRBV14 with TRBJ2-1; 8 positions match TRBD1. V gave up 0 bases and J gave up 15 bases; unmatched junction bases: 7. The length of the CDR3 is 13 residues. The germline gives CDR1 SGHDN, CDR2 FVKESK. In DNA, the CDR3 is TGTGCCAGCAGCCAAGATCTCAGGGGGCCCCCGTTCTTC. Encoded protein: CASSQDLRGPPFF.